This passage covers 14 T cell receptor beta chains from one sample sequenced in a study of blood T cell repertoires in COVID-19. TCRdb's table, derived via immunoSEQ multiplex PCR, lists solely in-frame clones and lacks some. The repertoire holds just over 250,000 clones, with about 87% as singletons. The specimen sequenced was peripheral blood. These receptors were taken from a woman between 50 and 59 years old with acute or convalescent COVID-19.

This clone occurred a few times. The chain is built from TRBV30 and TRBJ1-3, with TRBD1 as a possible D gene (6 bases). Germline V gives CDR1 GTSNPN, CDR2 SVGIG (reference sequence). The CDR3 has 18 residues. V was trimmed by 4 bases and J by 9 bases, leaving 31 bases between them. In nucleotides, the CDR3 is TGTGCCTGGACGGTCGCAGGGTTCAGGGGTTGGAGTCGGACCACCATATATTTT. It is translated as CAWTVAGFRGWSRTTIYF. The full variable domain, its missing parts supplied by reference TRBV30 and TRBJ1-3, is SQTIHQWPATLVQPVGSPLSLECTVEGTSNPNLYWYRQAAGRGLQLLFYSVGIGQISSEVPQNLSASRPQDRQFILSSKKLLLSDSGFYLCAWTVAGFRGWSRTTIYFGEGSWLTVV.

The gene calls are TRBV28 and TRBJ1-4, with D possibly being TRBD1 (6 bases). Germline CDR1 MDHEN, CDR2 SYDVKM. With 2 bases removed from V and 8 bases from J, the gap between germline ends came to 15 bases. This CDR3 has 15 amino acids. CDR3: CASSLGGPKGEKLFF. CDR3 DNA sequence: TGTGCCAGCAGTTTAGGGGGCCCTAAGGGGGAAAAACTGTTTTTT.

The chain combines TRBV7-9 with TRBJ1-5, with 8 bases lining up with TRBD1. CDR3 size: 15 residues. J was trimmed by 7 bases and V by 7 bases; bases with no gene match: 12. The germline gives CDR1 SEHNR, CDR2 FQNEAQ (reference sequence). CDR3 bases: TGTGCCAGCACCCTGGGCGGGACAGGCTTACAGCCCCAGCATTTT. This gives the protein CASTLGGTGLQPQHF.

V and J are TRBV21-1 and TRBJ2-2; the listed D gene, TRBD2, was not tested against the DNA. TRBV21-1 is marked as a pseudogene. The CDR3 contains 17 residues. Here the CDR3 reads CASRFLSGSRNTGELFF. The CDR3 nucleotides read TGTGCCAGCAGATTCCTTAGCGGGAGCAGGAACACCGGGGAGCTGTTTTTT.

The V gene is TRBV19, the J gene TRBJ1-2; 10 nucleotides match TRBD1. CDR1 is LNHDA, CDR2 SQIVND, per germline (reference sequence). The CDR3 covers 14 residues. V shed 9 bases and J 5 bases; nucleotides not matched to a gene: 9. CDR3 sequence reads: CASTYGTGDYGYTF. As DNA, the CDR3 is TGTGCCAGCACCTACGGGACAGGGGATTATGGCTACACCTTC. Full variable domain (rest looked up from reference TRBV19 and TRBJ1-2): DGGITQSPKYLFRKEGQNVTLSCEQNLNHDAMYWYRQDPGQGLRLIYYSQIVNDFQKGDIAEGYSVSREKKESFPLTVTSAQKNPTAFYLCASTYGTGDYGYTFGSGTRLTVV.

V gene TRBV2 combines with J gene TRBJ1-1; D is undetermined. The CDR3 contains 14 residues. Germline V gene sequence: CDR1 SNHLY, CDR2 FYNNEI. V was trimmed by 4 bases and J by 0 bases, leaving 9 bases between them. In DNA form, the CDR3 reads TGTGCCAGCAGTGTACGGAGTATGAACACTGAAGCTTTCTTT. Protein product: CASSVRSMNTEAFF.

The CDR3 here is CASSRANSGNTIYF. CDR3 nucleotide sequence: TGTGCCAGCAGCCGGGCGAACTCTGGAAACACCATATATTTT. This chain joins TRBV14 and TRBJ1-3; D is unclear. CDR1 is SGHDN and CDR2 is FVKESK in the germline V gene. Trimming left V 4 bases short and J 0 bases short, with 7 bases between. The CDR3 covers 14 residues. The full variable domain, its missing parts supplied by reference TRBV14 and TRBJ1-3, is EAGVTQFPSHSVIEKGQTVTLRCDPISGHDNLYWYRRVMGKEIKFLLHFVKESKQDESGMPNNRFLAERTGGTYSTLKVQPAELEDSGVYFCASSRANSGNTIYFGEGSWLTVV.

The J gene is TRBJ2-5, the V gene TRBV2; TRBD2 matches at 7 bases. CDR1 and CDR2 from the germline V gene are SNHLY and FYNNEI. V gave up 7 bases and J gave up 2 bases; unmatched junction bases: 13. The CDR3 is 16 residues long. The CDR3 bases are TGTGCCAGCAAATCACGGCTAGCGGCCTTACAAGAGACCCAGTACTTC. This encodes CASKSRLAALQETQYF. Full variable domain (outside the CDR3, taken from reference TRBV2 and TRBJ2-5): EPEVTQTPSHQVTQMGQEVILRCVPISNHLYFYWYRQILGQKVEFLVSFYNNEISEKSEIFDDQFSVERPDGSNFTLKIRSTKLEDSAMYFCASKSRLAALQETQYFGPGTRLLVL.

The chain joins TRBV9 to TRBJ2-6, with a weak D call TRBD1 (5 bases). CDR1 SGDLS and CDR2 YYNGEE come from the germline V gene. This CDR3 comprises 15 residues. Trimming removed 4 bases from V and 1 base from J, with 9 bases in between. The CDR3 sequence: CASSIPGSGANVLTF. The CDR3 coding sequence is TGTGCCAGCAGCATTCCAGGGTCTGGGGCCAACGTCCTGACTTTC.

V usage is TRBV13 and J usage is TRBJ2-7; 15 bases map to TRBD2. Trimming at V came to 4 bases and at J to 2 bases, leaving 3 bases not matched to a gene. Germline V lookup: CDR1 PRHDT, CDR2 FYEKMQ (reference sequence). The CDR3 sequence is 16 residues long. The CDR3 nucleotides read TGTGCCAGCAGCTGGACTAGCGGGAGGGAGGCCTACGAGCAGTACTTC. Translation gives CASSWTSGREAYEQYF. The complete variable domain, with remaining parts taken from reference TRBV13 and TRBJ2-7, reads AAGVIQSPRHLIKEKRETATLKCYPIPRHDTVYWYQQGPGQDPQFLISFYEKMQSDKGSIPDRFSAQQFSDYHSELNMSSLELGDSALYFCASSWTSGREAYEQYFGPGTRLTVT.

V is TRBV4-1 and J is TRBJ2-3; tentatively, D is TRBD1 (6 bases). CDR1 is MGHRA and CDR2 is YSYEKL in the germline V gene. The ends were cut back, 0 bases at V and 4 bases at J, with 14 bases in the middle. The CDR3 totals 16 residues. In DNA form, the CDR3 reads TGCGCCAGCAGCCAAGACCTGCGCCACAGGGCAGATACGCAGTATTTT. The encoded protein is CASSQDLRHRADTQYF.

The V gene is TRBV9, the J gene TRBJ1-5, with no clear D. In germline, CDR1 is SGDLS, CDR2 YYNGEE. V dropped 0 bases and J dropped 6 bases, with 7 bases sitting between them. The CDR3 covers 13 residues. The DNA for the CDR3 is TGTGCCAGCAGCGTAGGGGTAGCTCAGCCCCAGCATTTT. Encoded protein: CASSVGVAQPQHF.

V is TRBV24-1 and J is TRBJ1-4; unclear D gene. Germline values: CDR1 KGHDR, CDR2 SFDVKD. The CDR3 extends over 16 amino acids. V dropped 3 bases and J dropped 0 bases, with 10 bases sitting between them. This CDR3 is CATSDKDGTTNEKLFF. The DNA for the CDR3 is TGTGCCACCAGTGATAAGGACGGGACAACTAATGAAAAACTGTTTTTT.

This chain connects TRBV18 to TRBJ2-5; perhaps TRBD2 as D (5 bases). Germline lookup yields CDR1 KGHSH and CDR2 LQKENI. This CDR3 is 15 amino acids long. V was cut by 2 bases and J by 6 bases, with 16 bases left in between. The CDR3 loop is CASSPSSPGVKTQYF. The CDR3 region has the DNA TGTGCCAGCTCACCAAGTTCCCCCGGGGTGAAGACCCAGTACTTC.